The clone carrying this T cell receptor beta chain was observed a few times. Its antigen is still unknown. The data derive from a study of blood T cells in healthy people across ages. Germline CDR1 reads DFQATT; CDR2 reads SNEGSKA (reference sequence). The CDR3 has 14 residues. Notes on the study in general: Underestimates were what the diversity estimates from one million T cells were considered to be.

Sample-barcoded 5' priming and a J-beta primer mix drove a second PCR of roughly 7 to 11 cycles. Each CDR3 protein gets one entry after TCRdb re-called the 5' RACE reads with MiXCR. The sample lists about 720,000 distinct CDR3 sequences, around a fifth occurring once. The clonotype originates from a man in his 70s in good health. Sequencing was carried out using blood. The chain uses TRBV20-1 and TRBJ1-1, with a weak D call TRBD1 (5 bases). CDR3 in DNA: TGCAGCGGAGTTTGGGCAGGGATGAACACTGAAGCTTTCTTT. Translating gives CSGVWAGMNTEAFF.